The 13 T cell receptor beta chains listed next were all sequenced from one sample in a study of shared clonotypes between healthy human individuals. Profiling relied on immunoSEQ multiplex PCR, and the TCRdb table lists in-frame clones only, not all of them. The sample has approximately 2,000,000 clones; around 93% are singletons. Specimen: naive CD4+ T cells from PBMCs. The sample's subset: CD45RA+ positively selected. The receptors here all came from a man younger than 35 in good health. Some clones in this sample may be carry-over from other donors' samples.

The chain has TRBV4-3 and TRBJ1-3; no reliable D call. Germline V gives CDR1 LGHNA, CDR2 YSLEER. The CDR3 sequence is 17 residues long. V was shortened by 1 base and J by 0 bases, with 13 bases between the two germline ends. CDR3 bases: TGCGCCAGCAGCCAAGGCCCCATATCCAGCTCTGGAAACACCATATATTTT. It encodes CASSQGPISSSGNTIYF.

The V call is TRBV19, the J call TRBJ1-5; 8 bases map to TRBD1. Germline loops: CDR1 LNHDA, CDR2 SQIVND (reference sequence). V dropped 4 bases and J dropped 6; count of bases not matched to a gene: 5. The CDR3 sequence is 14 residues long. CDR3 bases: TGTGCCAGTAGTAGTCCGACAGGGGTTCAGCCCCAGCATTTT. Translated, it gives CASSSPTGVQPQHF.

The rearrangement uses TRBV30 and TRBJ2-6; unclear D gene. V gave up 6 bases and J gave up 0 bases, with 9 bases separating them. The length of the CDR3 is 14 residues. Per germline, CDR1 GTSNPN and CDR2 SVGIG (reference sequence). DNA for the CDR3: TGTGCCTGCCCCAATGGCTCTGGGGCCAACGTCCTGACTTTC. Translating it yields CACPNGSGANVLTF.

This clone showed up just a few times. The V gene is TRBV4-1, the J gene TRBJ1-1; D gene uncertain. This CDR3 is 14 amino acids long. The germline V gene has CDR1 MGHRA and CDR2 YSYEKL. V lost 2 bases and J 1 base, leaving 8 bases between the germline ends. CDR3 sequence reads: CASSQTTGNTEAFF. The CDR3 DNA reads TGCGCCAGCAGCCAAACAACGGGGAACACTGAAGCTTTCTTT.

This clone was seen more than once but under ten times. This sequence joins TRBV28 and TRBJ1-3; D gene uncertain. V gave up 1 base and J gave up 7 bases, with 2 bases separating them. The V gene's germline CDR1 is MDHEN and CDR2 SYDVKM. The CDR3 has 11 residues. The CDR3 DNA sequence: TGTGCCAGCAGTTTATTGAACACCATATATTTT. Amino acid sequence: CASSLLNTIYF. The complete variable domain, with remaining parts taken from reference TRBV28 and TRBJ1-3, reads DVKVTQSSRYLVKRTGEKVFLECVQDMDHENMFWYRQDPGLGLRLIYFSYDVKMKEKGDIPEGYSVSREKKERFSLILESASTNQTSMYLCASSLLNTIYFGEGSWLTVV.

The genes are TRBV7-6 and TRBJ2-3; D uncertain. The CDR3 has 15 residues. V gave up 1 base and J gave up 0 bases, with 8 bases separating them. The V gene's germline CDR1 is SGHVS and CDR2 FNYEAQ. The CDR3 nucleotides are TGTGCCAGCAGCTTAGACGGCGGTAGCACAGATACGCAGTATTTT. This codes for CASSLDGGSTDTQYF.

V gene TRBV18 combines with J gene TRBJ1-4, with D maybe TRBD1 (5 bases). CDR3 length: 16 amino acids. Germline lookup yields CDR1 KGHSH and CDR2 LQKENI. V gave up 4 bases and J gave up 4 bases, with 16 bases separating them. DNA for the CDR3: TGTGCCAGCTCACTAACTAGGGGCTTGGATAATGAAAAACTGTTTTTT. Its translation: CASSLTRGLDNEKLFF. Supplemented by reference TRBV18 and TRBJ1-4, the full variable domain reads NAGVMQNPRHLVRRRGQEARLRCSPMKGHSHVYWYRQLPEEGLKFMVYLQKENIIDESGMPKERFSAEFPKEGPSILRIQQVVRGDSAAYFCASSLTRGLDNEKLFFGSGTQLSVL.

The chain uses TRBV4-2 and TRBJ2-7; no definite D call. Germline-derived CDR1 and CDR2 are LGHNA and YNFKEQ. V was cut by 0 bases and J by 2 bases, with 11 bases left in between. The CDR3 length is 15 residues. The CDR3 nucleotides are TGTGCCAGCAGCCAAGATAATGCCAGTCCCTACGAGCAGTACTTC. Protein: CASSQDNASPYEQYF.

This clone was found once. The CDR3 coding sequence is TGTGCCAGCAGCCCCGATGACAGGGGGTCCTACGAGCAGTACTTC. Translating it yields CASSPDDRGSYEQYF. The chain uses TRBV5-5 and TRBJ2-7; 9 positions match TRBD1. Germline CDR1 and CDR2: SGHKS and YYEKEE (reference sequence). Germline trimming cut 4 bases from V and 1 base from J; bases unmatched to any gene: 6. The CDR3 extends over 15 amino acids.

V usage is TRBV15 and J usage is TRBJ2-7; weak D call: TRBD2 (5 bases). V was pared by 8 bases and J by 6 bases, with 17 bases between. The CDR3 extends over 13 amino acids. Germline V gene data show CDR1 as LNHNV and CDR2 as YYDKDF (reference sequence). CDR3 in amino acids: CATDLDAAGEQYF. Written as DNA, the CDR3 is TGTGCCACCGACCTAGATGCGGCGGGCGAGCAGTACTTC.

This clone was counted between two and nine times. The V gene is TRBV19, the J gene TRBJ1-1; D is unclear. CDR3 size: 12 residues. V dropped 9 bases and J dropped 7 bases, with 15 bases sitting between them. Germline loops: CDR1 LNHDA, CDR2 SQIVND (reference sequence). CDR3 in amino acids: CASSAKGGEAFF. The CDR3 DNA follows: TGTGCCAGCTCAGCGAAGGGAGGTGAAGCTTTCTTT.

The V and J genes are TRBV28 and TRBJ1-5, with D unresolved. V lost 5 bases and J lost 7, with 9 bases in between. The germline gives CDR1 MDHEN, CDR2 SYDVKM. The CDR3 runs 12 residues. CDR3 residues: CASSVPWQPQHF. CDR3 sequence (DNA): TGTGCCAGCAGTGTCCCGTGGCAGCCCCAGCATTTT.

Comments on this clone: Other DNA variants within this sample encode the same CDR3. The chain carries TRBV29-1 and TRBJ1-1; the D gene is possibly TRBD1 (6 bases). The germline V gene encodes CDR1 SQVTM and CDR2 ANQGSEA. This CDR3 is built from 13 residues. V was cut by 6 bases and J by 0 bases, with 11 bases left in between. The CDR3 bases are TGCAGCGTCGAGAGACAGGTGAACACTGAAGCTTTCTTT. Translation gives CSVERQVNTEAFF.